These 27 T cell receptor beta chains came from one sample sequenced in a study of CD4 T cells in relation to SARS-CoV-2 and coronaviruses. The assay was immunoSEQ multiplex PCR, and TCRdb's table has in-frame clones only and misses some. The table includes about 59,000 clones, 75% to 90% detected once. The unexposed donors gave CD4+ T cells in about 2010-2019, prior to COVID-19. The sequencing sample was made of memory CD4+ T cells from PBMCs. These receptors originate from a human donor in good health.

This clone has only one observation. The rearrangement uses TRBV2 and TRBJ2-2, with D possibly TRBD1 on 6 matching bases. Trimming took off 6 bases at V and 5 bases at J, with 10 bases between the two ends. Germline loops: CDR1 SNHLY, CDR2 FYNNEI. This CDR3 spans 13 amino acids. The CDR3 region is CASRIQGTGELFF. The CDR3, as DNA: TGTGCCAGCAGAATACAGGGAACCGGGGAGCTGTTTTTT.

This chain connects TRBV18 to TRBJ2-1; D possibly corresponds to TRBD1 (5 bases). Germline CDR1 reads KGHSH; CDR2 reads LQKENI. The CDR3 extends over 17 amino acids. Trimming shortened V by 2 bases and J by 0 bases, and 14 bases separated the two germline ends. DNA for the CDR3: TGTGCCAGCTCACCATCCCCGGACAAGAGCTCCTACAATGAGCAGTTCTTC. Translating gives CASSPSPDKSSYNEQFF.

V gene TRBV5-1 combines with J gene TRBJ2-5, with 7 bases aligning to TRBD1. The CDR3 is 15 amino acids. Germline V gene lookup returns CDR1 SGHRS and CDR2 YFSETQ. The V segment lost 0 bases and the J segment 5 bases; nucleotides outside the gene matches: 7. CDR3 protein: CASSLGGTAPETQYF. The DNA of the CDR3 is TGCGCCAGCAGCTTGGGAGGGACAGCTCCGGAGACCCAGTACTTC.

The rearrangement links TRBV6-2 or TRBV6-3 to TRBJ1-5; D is perhaps TRBD1 (6 bases). The CDR3 covers 16 residues. CDR1 and CDR2 from the germline V gene are MNHEY and SVGEGT. V was pared by 2 bases and J by 0 bases, with 11 bases between. CDR3 DNA sequence: TGTGCCAGCAGTTACACGGCAGGGGATAGCAATCAGCCCCAGCATTTT. Its translation: CASSYTAGDSNQPQHF.

This sequence joins TRBV28 and TRBJ1-2; a possible D gene is TRBD1 (5 bases). CDR1 and CDR2 from the germline V gene are MDHEN and SYDVKM. This CDR3 comprises 14 residues. Trimming shortened V by 5 bases and J by 4 bases, and 14 bases separated the two germline ends. CDR3 coding DNA: TGTGCCAGCAGTGAGGCGGGGGTAGGCTATGGCTACACCTTC. This sequence encodes CASSEAGVGYGYTF.

This chain connects TRBV5-4 to TRBJ1-3; TRBD1 is a possible D gene (5 bases). V lost 1 base and J 4 bases, leaving 9 bases between the germline ends. Germline V gives CDR1 SGHNT, CDR2 YYREEE (reference sequence). The CDR3 spans 14 residues. CDR3 in amino acids: CASSLFQGGNTIYF. The CDR3 DNA reads as TGTGCCAGCAGCTTGTTTCAGGGAGGAAACACCATATATTTT. Full variable domain (missing parts from reference TRBV5-4 and TRBJ1-3): ETGVTQSPTHLIKTRGQQVTLRCSSQSGHNTVSWYQQALGQGPQFIFQYYREEENGRGNFPPRFSGLQFPNYSSELNVNALELDDSALYLCASSLFQGGNTIYFGEGSWLTVV.

The chain carries TRBV10-1 and TRBJ2-5; no definite D call. The germline V gene has CDR1 WNHNN and CDR2 SYGVQD (reference sequence). V lost 2 bases, J lost 1 base, and 5 bases lay in between. The CDR3 has 13 residues. CDR3 sequence: CASSENPQETQYF. The DNA for the CDR3 is TGCGCCAGCAGTGAGAATCCCCAAGAGACCCAGTACTTC.

This sequence joins TRBV5-1 and TRBJ1-4; 7 bases are a match to TRBD1. The J segment lost 8 bases and the V segment lost 4 bases, leaving 11 bases of the junction unmatched. The CDR3 is 15 amino acids. Germline V CDR1 and CDR2: SGHRS, YFSETQ. This CDR3 is CASSVQGQVQEKLFF. The CDR3 nucleotides read TGCGCCAGCAGCGTACAAGGACAGGTTCAAGAAAAACTGTTTTTT. The complete variable domain, with remaining parts taken from reference TRBV5-1 and TRBJ1-4, reads KAGVTQTPRYLIKTRGQQVTLSCSPISGHRSVSWYQQTPGQGLQFLFEYFSETQRNKGNFPGRFSGRQFSNSRSEMNVSTLELGDSALYLCASSVQGQVQEKLFFGSGTQLSVL.

The V call is TRBV5-1, the J call TRBJ2-7; D gene unclear. Trimming shortened V by 4 bases and J by 3 bases, and 8 bases separated the two germline ends. Germline values: CDR1 SGHRS, CDR2 YFSETQ. The CDR3 has 12 amino acids. The CDR3 DNA sequence: TGCGCCAGCAGCCTTGACGGCTACGAGCAGTACTTC. This encodes CASSLDGYEQYF.

V gene TRBV6-6 combines with J gene TRBJ1-1; no clear D. This CDR3 spans 14 amino acids. The germline gives CDR1 MNHNY, CDR2 SVGAGI (reference sequence). With 8 bases removed from V and 0 bases from J, the gap between germline ends came to 13 bases. The CDR3 protein is CASRAEFMNTEAFF. As DNA, the CDR3 is TGTGCCAGCCGGGCAGAGTTCATGAACACTGAAGCTTTCTTT.

The gene calls are TRBV3-1 (or the pseudogene TRBV3-2) and TRBJ1-1; D is uncertain. There are 12 residues in the CDR3. The V gene lost 6 bases and the J gene lost 6 bases, with 11 bases spanning the gap. Per the germline V gene, CDR1 is LGHDT and CDR2 is YNNKEL (reference sequence). The CDR3 here is CASRKEGAEAFF. The CDR3 coding sequence is TGTGCCAGCAGAAAAGAGGGTGCTGAAGCTTTCTTT.

The chain carries TRBV10-3 and TRBJ2-3; a possible D gene is TRBD2 (5 bases). From germline, CDR1 is ENHRY and CDR2 SYGVKD. The CDR3 loop spans 14 amino acids. V was clipped by 9 bases and J by 0 bases, with 13 bases between them. CDR3 loop: CAMSLGGSTDTQYF. The CDR3 DNA follows: TGTGCCATGAGCCTAGGAGGTAGCACAGATACGCAGTATTTT.

The chain has TRBV18 and TRBJ2-5; D may be TRBD1 (5 bases). Germline V gene lookup returns CDR1 KGHSH and CDR2 LQKENI. Trimming shortened V by 2 bases and J by 4 bases, and 14 bases separated the two germline ends. CDR3 length equals 15 residues. The CDR3 bases are TGTGCCAGCTCACCATATAAGGGGCGAGGAGAGACCCAGTACTTC. This sequence encodes CASSPYKGRGETQYF.

Only one count was recorded for this clone. The chain is built from TRBV7-9 and TRBJ2-3; D gene unclear. Trimming took 6 bases from V and 3 from J, leaving 16 bases between them. Germline V lookup: CDR1 SEHNR, CDR2 FQNEAQ (reference sequence). CDR3 length: 15 residues. The CDR3 sequence: CASSSRLEATDTQYF. CDR3 coding DNA: TGTGCCAGCAGTTCAAGACTGGAAGCGACAGATACGCAGTATTTT.

The chain recombines TRBV6-5 with TRBJ1-6; D is unclear. Per germline, CDR1 MNHEY and CDR2 SVGAGI. Trimming cost V 4 bases and J 10 bases, with 17 bases left between them. The CDR3 covers 15 residues. The CDR3 DNA sequence: TGTGCCAGCAGTTCATCACTGAGGCGTACCTCACCCCTCCACTTT. Its translation is CASSSSLRRTSPLHF.

The chain joins TRBV12-3 or TRBV12-4 to TRBJ1-6, with D hard to call. V lost 5 bases and J 6 bases, leaving 2 bases between the germline ends. The CDR3 sequence is 11 residues long. The CDR3 region has the DNA TGTGCCAGCAGTCTTAATTCACCCCTCCACTTT. It codes for CASSLNSPLHF.

The rearrangement uses TRBV2 and TRBJ2-5, with D possibly matching TRBD1 (6 bases). Germline lookup yields CDR1 SNHLY and CDR2 FYNNEI. The ends were cut back, 5 bases at V and 1 base at J, with 8 bases in the middle. This CDR3 contains 13 residues. CDR3: CASSPGVQETQYF. The CDR3 nucleotides are TGTGCCAGCAGTCCAGGGGTCCAAGAGACCCAGTACTTC.

The CDR3 protein is CASSKGQQPTAYNEQFF. The DNA of the CDR3 is TGTGCCAGCAGCAAGGGACAGCAACCGACAGCCTACAATGAGCAGTTCTTC. The chain joins TRBV21-1 to TRBJ2-1; the table calls TRBD1, which could not be checked here. TRBV21-1 is reported as a pseudogene. The CDR3 loop spans 17 amino acids.

This clone rates as medium-sized. The V call is TRBV7-8, the J call TRBJ2-3; a possible D gene is TRBD1 (5 bases). CDR3 length equals 15 residues. V was trimmed by 3 bases and J by 2 bases, leaving 12 bases between them. Germline V gene lookup returns CDR1 SGHVS and CDR2 FQNEAQ. CDR3 nucleotide sequence: TGTGCCAGCAGCTTTGCTCAGGGCATCACAGATACGCAGTATTTT. Translated, it gives CASSFAQGITDTQYF.

This rearrangement joins TRBV5-1 to TRBJ1-5; 7 bases agree with TRBD1. The J segment lost 2 bases and the V segment lost 4 bases, leaving 3 bases of the junction unmatched. This CDR3 comprises 14 residues. CDR1 and CDR2 from the germline V gene are SGHRS and YFSETQ. The CDR3 DNA reads TGCGCCAGCAGCCAAGGGACAGGCAATCAGCCCCAGCATTTT. It is translated as CASSQGTGNQPQHF.

A single count supports this clone. This rearrangement joins TRBV19 to TRBJ2-2; weak D call: TRBD2 (5 bases). V gave up 3 bases and J gave up 4 bases, with 12 bases separating them. Germline CDR1 and CDR2: LNHDA and SQIVND (reference sequence). This CDR3 is built from 15 residues. The DNA for the CDR3 is TGTGCCAGTAGTATGGCGGTGAGCGGCACCGGGGAGCTGTTTTTT. Its translation is CASSMAVSGTGELFF.

The V gene is TRBV24-1, the J gene TRBJ1-2; D is undetermined. Germline CDR1 and CDR2: KGHDR and SFDVKD. The CDR3 sequence is 13 residues long. V was trimmed by 7 bases and J by 3 bases, leaving 11 bases between them. The CDR3 loop is CATSDGNYYGYTF. Here the CDR3 DNA reads TGTGCCACCAGCGACGGGAATTACTATGGCTACACCTTC.

The chain couples TRBV7-9 to TRBJ2-3; weak D call: TRBD2 (6 bases). V dropped 0 bases and J dropped 1 base, with 11 bases sitting between them. Germline assignment: CDR1 SEHNR and CDR2 FQNEAQ (reference sequence). The CDR3 is 16 residues long. The DNA for the CDR3 is TGTGCCAGCAGCTTAGCGGGGGACTCCCGCACAGATACGCAGTATTTT. Translation gives CASSLAGDSRTDTQYF.

The rearrangement uses TRBV7-2 and TRBJ1-6; no reliable D call. Germline CDR1 is SGHTA and CDR2 is FQGNSA. With 3 bases removed from V and 6 bases from J, the gap between germline ends came to 12 bases. CDR3 length equals 15 residues. Here the CDR3 reads CASSFWVQTNSPLHF. The DNA of the CDR3 is TGTGCCAGCAGCTTTTGGGTACAGACTAATTCACCCCTCCACTTT.

The CDR3 region is CASSSNRGGELFF. CDR3 nucleotides: TGTGCCAGCAGCTCGAACCGGGGCGGGGAGCTGTTTTTT. V gene TRBV7-2 combines with J gene TRBJ2-2; D is possibly TRBD2 (5 bases). Germline V gives CDR1 SGHTA, CDR2 FQGNSA. The CDR3 totals 13 residues. V was clipped by 4 bases and J by 7 bases, with 10 bases between them.

The chain joins TRBV5-1 to TRBJ2-3; 8 nucleotides line up with TRBD2. Germline assignment: CDR1 SGHRS and CDR2 YFSETQ. Unmatched junction bases numbered 6, after V lost 2 bases and J lost 1 base. The CDR3 length is 16 residues. The CDR3 DNA follows: TGCGCCAGCAGCTTAAAAGCGGGAGCGGGCACAGATACGCAGTATTTT. This codes for CASSLKAGAGTDTQYF.

CDR3 amino acids: CASSLGTSGRGEQYF. Written as DNA, the CDR3 is TGTGCCAGCAGTCTGGGGACTAGCGGGAGGGGGGAGCAGTACTTC. The V and J genes are TRBV28 and TRBJ2-7, with 16 bases matching TRBD2. Per the germline V gene, CDR1 is MDHEN and CDR2 is SYDVKM. The CDR3 has 15 amino acids. With 5 bases clipped from V and 7 bases from J, the junction kept 5 bases outside the gene matches.